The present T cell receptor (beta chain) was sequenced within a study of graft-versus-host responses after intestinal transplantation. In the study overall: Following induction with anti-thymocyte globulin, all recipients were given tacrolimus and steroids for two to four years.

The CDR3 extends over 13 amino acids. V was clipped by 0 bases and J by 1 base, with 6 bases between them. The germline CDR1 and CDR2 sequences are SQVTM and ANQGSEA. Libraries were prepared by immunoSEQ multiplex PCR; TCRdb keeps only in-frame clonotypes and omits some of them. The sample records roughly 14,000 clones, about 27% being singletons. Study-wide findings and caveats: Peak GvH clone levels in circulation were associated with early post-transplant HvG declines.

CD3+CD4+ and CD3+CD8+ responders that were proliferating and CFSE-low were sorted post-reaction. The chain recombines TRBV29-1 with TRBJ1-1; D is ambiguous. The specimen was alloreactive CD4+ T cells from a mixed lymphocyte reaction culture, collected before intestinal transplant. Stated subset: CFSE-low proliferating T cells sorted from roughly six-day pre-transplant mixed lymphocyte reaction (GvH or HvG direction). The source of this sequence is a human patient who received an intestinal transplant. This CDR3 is CSVEDGRNTEAFF. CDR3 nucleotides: TGCAGCGTTGAAGATGGGAGGAACACTGAAGCTTTCTTT. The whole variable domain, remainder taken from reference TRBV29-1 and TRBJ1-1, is SAVISQKPSRDICQRGTSLTIQCQVDSQVTMMFWYRQQPGQSLTLIATANQGSEATYESGFVIDKFPISRPNLTFSTLTVSNMSPEDSSIYLCSVEDGRNTEAFFGQGTRLTVV.